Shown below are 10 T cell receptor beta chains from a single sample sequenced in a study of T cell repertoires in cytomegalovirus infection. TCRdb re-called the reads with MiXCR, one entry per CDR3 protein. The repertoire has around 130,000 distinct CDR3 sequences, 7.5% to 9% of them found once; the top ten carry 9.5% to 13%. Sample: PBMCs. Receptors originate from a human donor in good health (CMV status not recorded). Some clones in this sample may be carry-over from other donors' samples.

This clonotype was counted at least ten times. The CDR3 loop reads CASTLTGGQETQYF. The CDR3 DNA reads TGTGCCAGCACCCTGACAGGGGGGCAAGAGACCCAGTACTTC. This chain uses TRBV6-1 with TRBJ2-5, with 9 nucleotides matching TRBD1. Germline V gene lookup returns CDR1 MNHNS and CDR2 SASEGT. After removal of 7 bases from V and 2 bases from J, the junction contained 5 bases not matched to a gene. The CDR3 covers 14 residues.

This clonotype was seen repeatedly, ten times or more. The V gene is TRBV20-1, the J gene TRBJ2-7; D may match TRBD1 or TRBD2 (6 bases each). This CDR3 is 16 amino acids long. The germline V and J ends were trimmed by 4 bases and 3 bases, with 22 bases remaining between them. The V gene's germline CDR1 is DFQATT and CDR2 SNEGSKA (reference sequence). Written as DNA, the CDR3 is TGCAGTGCTACTCACGCCCACAAGGGGGGATTCTACGAGCAGTACTTC. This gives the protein CSATHAHKGGFYEQYF.

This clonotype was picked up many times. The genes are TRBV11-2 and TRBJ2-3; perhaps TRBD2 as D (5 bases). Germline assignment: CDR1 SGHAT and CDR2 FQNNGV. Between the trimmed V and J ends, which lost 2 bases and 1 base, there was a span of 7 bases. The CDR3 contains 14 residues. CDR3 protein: CASSLLSGTDTQYF. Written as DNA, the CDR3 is TGTGCCAGCAGCTTACTTAGCGGCACAGATACGCAGTATTTT.

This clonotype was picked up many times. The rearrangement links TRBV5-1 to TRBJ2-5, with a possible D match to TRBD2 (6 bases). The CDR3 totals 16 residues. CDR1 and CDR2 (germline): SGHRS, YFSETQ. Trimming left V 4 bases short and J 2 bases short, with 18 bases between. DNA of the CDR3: TGCGCCAGCAGCCCCCGGGGGACGGGATTGCAAGAGACCCAGTACTTC. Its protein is CASSPRGTGLQETQYF.

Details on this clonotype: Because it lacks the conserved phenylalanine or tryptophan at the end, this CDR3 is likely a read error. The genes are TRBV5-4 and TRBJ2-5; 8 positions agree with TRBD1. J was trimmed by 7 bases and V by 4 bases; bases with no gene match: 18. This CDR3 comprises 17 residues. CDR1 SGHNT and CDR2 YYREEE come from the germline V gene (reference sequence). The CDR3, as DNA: TGTGCCAGCAGCCCACGCTCAGGCAGGGGGCTTTCTGTGACCCAGTACTTA. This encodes CASSPRSGRGLSVTQYL.

CDR3 protein: CSARDGSGDNSPLHF. Here the CDR3 DNA reads TGCAGTGCTAGAGATGGGTCCGGAGATAATTCACCCCTCCACTTT. The V gene is TRBV20-1, the J gene TRBJ1-6; D remains unclear. CDR1 and CDR2 (germline): DFQATT, SNEGSKA (reference sequence). The CDR3 loop spans 15 amino acids. The V end was cut by 0 bases, the J end by 5 bases, with 11 bases between.

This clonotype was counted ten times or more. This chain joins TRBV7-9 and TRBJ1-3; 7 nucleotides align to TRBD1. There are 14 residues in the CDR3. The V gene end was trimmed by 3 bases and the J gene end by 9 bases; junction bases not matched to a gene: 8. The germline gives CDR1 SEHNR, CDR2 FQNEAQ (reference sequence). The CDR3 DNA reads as TGTGCCAGCAGCTTCCGGGACAGAGAATCCACCATATATTTT. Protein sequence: CASSFRDRESTIYF.

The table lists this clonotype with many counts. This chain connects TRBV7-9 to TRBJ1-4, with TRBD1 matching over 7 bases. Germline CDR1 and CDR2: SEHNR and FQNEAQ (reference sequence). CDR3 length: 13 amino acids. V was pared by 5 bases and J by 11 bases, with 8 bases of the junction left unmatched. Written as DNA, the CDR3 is TGTGCCAGCAGCCCAAAGGACAGGCCCAAACTGTTTTTT. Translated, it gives CASSPKDRPKLFF.

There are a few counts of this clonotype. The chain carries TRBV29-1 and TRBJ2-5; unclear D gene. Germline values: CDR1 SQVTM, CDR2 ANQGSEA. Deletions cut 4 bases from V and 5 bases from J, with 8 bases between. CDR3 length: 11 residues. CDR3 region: CSVAMGETQYF. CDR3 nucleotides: TGCAGCGTTGCGATGGGCGAGACCCAGTACTTC.

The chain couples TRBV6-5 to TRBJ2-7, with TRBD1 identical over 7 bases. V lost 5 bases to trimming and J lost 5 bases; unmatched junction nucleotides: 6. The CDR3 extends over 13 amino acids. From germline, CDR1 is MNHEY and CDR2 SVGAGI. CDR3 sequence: CASSLTGNDEQYF. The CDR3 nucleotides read TGTGCCAGCAGTCTGACAGGGAATGACGAGCAGTACTTC.